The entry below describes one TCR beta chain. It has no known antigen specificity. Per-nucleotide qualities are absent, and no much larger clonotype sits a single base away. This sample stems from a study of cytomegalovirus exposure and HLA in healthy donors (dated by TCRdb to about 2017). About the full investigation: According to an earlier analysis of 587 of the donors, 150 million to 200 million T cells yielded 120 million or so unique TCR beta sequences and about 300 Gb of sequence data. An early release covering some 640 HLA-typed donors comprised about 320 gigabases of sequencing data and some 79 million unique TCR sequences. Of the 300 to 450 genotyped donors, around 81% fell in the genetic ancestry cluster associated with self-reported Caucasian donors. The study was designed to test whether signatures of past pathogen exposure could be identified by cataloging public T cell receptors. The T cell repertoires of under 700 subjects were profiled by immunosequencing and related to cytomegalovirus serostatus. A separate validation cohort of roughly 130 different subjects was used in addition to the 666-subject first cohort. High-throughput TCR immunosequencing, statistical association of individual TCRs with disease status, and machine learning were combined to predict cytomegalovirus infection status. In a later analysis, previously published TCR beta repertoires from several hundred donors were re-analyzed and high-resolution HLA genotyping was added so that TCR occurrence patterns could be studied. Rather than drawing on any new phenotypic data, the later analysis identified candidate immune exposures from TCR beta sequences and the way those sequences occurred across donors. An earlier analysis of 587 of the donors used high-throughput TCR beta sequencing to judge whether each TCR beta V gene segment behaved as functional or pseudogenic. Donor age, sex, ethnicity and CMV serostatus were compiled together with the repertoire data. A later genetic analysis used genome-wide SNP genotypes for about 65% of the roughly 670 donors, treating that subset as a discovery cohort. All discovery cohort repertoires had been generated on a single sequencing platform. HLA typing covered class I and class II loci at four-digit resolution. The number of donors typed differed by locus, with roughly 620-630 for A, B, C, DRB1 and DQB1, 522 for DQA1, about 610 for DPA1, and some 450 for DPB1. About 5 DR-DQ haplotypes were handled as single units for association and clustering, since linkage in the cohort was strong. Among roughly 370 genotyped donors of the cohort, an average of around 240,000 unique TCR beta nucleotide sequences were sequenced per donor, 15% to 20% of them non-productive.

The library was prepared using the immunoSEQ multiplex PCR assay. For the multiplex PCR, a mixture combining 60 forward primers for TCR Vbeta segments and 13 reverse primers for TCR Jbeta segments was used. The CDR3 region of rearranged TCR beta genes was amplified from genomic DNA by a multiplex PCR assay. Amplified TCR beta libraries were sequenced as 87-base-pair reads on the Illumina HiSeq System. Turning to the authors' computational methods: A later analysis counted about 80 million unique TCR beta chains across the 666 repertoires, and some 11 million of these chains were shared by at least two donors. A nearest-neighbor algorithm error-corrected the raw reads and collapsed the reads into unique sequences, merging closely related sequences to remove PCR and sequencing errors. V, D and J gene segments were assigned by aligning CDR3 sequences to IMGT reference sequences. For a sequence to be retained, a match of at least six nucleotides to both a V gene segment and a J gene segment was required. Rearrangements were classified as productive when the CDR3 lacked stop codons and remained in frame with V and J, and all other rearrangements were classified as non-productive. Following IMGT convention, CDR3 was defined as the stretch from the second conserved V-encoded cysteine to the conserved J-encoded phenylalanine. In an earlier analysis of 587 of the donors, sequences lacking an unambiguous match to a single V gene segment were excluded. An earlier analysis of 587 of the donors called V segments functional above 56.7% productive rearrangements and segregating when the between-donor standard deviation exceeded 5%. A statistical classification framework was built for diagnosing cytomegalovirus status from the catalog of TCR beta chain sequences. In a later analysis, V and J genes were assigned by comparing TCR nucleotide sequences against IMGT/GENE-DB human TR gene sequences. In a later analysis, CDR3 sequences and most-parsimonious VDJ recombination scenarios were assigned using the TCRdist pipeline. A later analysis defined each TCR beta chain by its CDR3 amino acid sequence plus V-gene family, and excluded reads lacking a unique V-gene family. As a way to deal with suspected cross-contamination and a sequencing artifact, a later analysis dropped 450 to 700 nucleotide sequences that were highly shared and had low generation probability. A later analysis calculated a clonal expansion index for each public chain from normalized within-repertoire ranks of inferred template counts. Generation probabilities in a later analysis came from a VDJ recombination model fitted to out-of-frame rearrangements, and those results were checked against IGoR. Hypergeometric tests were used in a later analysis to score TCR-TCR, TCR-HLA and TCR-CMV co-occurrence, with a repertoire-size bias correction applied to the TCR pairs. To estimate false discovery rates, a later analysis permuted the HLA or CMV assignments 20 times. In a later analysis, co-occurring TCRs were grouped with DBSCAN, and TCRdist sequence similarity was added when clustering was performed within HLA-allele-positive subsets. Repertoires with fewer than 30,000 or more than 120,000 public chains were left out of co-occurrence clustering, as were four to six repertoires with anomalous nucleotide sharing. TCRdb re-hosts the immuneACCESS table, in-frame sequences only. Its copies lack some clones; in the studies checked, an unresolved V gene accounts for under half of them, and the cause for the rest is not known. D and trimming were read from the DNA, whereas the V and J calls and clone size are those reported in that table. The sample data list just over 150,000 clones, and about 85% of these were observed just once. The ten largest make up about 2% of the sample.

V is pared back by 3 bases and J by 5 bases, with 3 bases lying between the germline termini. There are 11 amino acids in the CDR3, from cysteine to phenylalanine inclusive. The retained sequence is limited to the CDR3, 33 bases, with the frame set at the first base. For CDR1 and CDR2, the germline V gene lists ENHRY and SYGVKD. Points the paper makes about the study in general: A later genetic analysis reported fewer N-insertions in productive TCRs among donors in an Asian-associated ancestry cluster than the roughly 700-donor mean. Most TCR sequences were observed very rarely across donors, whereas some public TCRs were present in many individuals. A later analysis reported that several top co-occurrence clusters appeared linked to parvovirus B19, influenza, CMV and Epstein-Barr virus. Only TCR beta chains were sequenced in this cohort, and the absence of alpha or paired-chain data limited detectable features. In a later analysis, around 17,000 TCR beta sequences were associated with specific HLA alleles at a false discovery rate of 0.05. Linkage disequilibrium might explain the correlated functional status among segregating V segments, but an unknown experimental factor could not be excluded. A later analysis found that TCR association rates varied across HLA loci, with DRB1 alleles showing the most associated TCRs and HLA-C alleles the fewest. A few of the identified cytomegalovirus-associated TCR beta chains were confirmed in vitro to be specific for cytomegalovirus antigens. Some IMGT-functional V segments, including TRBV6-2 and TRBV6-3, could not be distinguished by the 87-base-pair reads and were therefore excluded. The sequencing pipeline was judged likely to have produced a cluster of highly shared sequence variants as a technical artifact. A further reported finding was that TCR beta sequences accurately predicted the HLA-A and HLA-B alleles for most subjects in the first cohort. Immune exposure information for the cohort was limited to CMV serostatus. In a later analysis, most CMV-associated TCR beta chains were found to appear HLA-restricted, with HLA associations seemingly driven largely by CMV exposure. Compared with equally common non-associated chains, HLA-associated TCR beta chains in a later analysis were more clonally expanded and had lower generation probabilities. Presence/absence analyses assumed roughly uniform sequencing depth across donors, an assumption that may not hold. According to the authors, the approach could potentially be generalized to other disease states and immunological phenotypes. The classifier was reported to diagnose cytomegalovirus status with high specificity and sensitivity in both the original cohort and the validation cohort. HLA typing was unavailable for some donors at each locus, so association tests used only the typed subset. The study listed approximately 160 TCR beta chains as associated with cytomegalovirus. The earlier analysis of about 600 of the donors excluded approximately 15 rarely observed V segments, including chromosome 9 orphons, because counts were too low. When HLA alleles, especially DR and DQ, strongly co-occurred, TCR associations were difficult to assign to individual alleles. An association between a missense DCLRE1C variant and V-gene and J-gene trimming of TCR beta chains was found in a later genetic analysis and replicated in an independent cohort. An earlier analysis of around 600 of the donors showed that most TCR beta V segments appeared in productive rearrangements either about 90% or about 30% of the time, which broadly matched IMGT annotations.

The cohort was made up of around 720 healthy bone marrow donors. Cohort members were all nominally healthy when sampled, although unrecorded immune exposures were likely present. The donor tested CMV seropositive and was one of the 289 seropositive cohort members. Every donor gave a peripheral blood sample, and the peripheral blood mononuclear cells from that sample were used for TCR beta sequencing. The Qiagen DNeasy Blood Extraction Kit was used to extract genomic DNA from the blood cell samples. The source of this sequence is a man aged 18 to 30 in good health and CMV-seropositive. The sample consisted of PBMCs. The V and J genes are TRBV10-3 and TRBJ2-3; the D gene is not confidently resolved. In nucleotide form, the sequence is TGTGCCATCAGTGACGGAGATACGCAGTATTTT. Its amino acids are CAISDGDTQYF.